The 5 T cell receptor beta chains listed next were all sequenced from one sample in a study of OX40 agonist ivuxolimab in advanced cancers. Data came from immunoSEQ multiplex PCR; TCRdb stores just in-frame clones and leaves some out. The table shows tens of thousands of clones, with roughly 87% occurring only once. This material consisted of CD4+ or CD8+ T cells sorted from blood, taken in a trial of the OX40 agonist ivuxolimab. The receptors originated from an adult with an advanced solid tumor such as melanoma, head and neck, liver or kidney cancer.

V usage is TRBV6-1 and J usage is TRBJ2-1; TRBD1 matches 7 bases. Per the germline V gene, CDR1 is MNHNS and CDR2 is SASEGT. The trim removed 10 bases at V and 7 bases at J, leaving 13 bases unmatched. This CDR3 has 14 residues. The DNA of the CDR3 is TGTGCCATAGACGAGGGGGCCGTCAGAAATGAGCAGTTCTTC. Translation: CAIDEGAVRNEQFF.

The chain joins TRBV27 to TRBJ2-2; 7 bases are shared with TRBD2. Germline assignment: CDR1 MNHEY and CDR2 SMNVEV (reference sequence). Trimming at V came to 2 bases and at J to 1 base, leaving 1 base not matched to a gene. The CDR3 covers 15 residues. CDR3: CASSLTGGNTGELFF. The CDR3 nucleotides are TGTGCCAGCAGTTTAACGGGAGGGAACACCGGGGAGCTGTTTTTT.

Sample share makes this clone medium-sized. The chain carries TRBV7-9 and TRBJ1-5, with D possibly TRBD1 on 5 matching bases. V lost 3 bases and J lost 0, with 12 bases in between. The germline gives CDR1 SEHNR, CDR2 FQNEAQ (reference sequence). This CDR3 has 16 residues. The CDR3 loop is CASSLSTAYSNQPQHF. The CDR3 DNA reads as TGTGCCAGCAGCTTGTCGACAGCCTATAGCAATCAGCCCCAGCATTTT.

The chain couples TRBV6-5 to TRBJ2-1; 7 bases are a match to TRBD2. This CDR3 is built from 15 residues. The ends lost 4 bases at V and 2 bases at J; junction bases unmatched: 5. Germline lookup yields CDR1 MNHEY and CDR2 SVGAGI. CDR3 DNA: TGTGCCAGCAGTTTGCGGGAGAGTCCCTACAATGAGCAGTTCTTC. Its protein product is CASSLRESPYNEQFF.

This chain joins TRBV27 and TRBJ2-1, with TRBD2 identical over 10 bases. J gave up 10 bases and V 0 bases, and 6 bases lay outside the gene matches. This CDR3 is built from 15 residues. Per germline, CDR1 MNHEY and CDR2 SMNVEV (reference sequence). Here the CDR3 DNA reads TGTGCCAGCAGTTTATCGTCTAGCGGGAGTGACGAGCAGTTCTTC. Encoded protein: CASSLSSSGSDEQFF.